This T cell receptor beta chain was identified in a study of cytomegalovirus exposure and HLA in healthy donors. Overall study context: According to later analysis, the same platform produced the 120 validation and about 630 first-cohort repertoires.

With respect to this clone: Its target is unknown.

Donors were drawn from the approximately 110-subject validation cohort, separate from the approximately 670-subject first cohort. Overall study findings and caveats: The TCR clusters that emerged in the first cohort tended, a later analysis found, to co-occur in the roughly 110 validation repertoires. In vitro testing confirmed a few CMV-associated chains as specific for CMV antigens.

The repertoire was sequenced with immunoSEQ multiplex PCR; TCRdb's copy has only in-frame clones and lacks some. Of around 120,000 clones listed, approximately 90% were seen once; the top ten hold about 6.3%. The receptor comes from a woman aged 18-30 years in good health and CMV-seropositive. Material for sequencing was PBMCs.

The CDR3 spells CASSVGLAADTQYF. The CDR3 DNA is TGTGCCAGCAGTGTGGGACTAGCGGCAGATACGCAGTATTTT. The chain links TRBV6-1 to TRBJ2-3, with TRBD2 identical over 11 bases. V lost 4 bases, J lost 4 bases, and 1 base stayed unmatched. Germline CDR1 and CDR2: MNHNS and SASEGT. CDR3 length equals 14 residues.